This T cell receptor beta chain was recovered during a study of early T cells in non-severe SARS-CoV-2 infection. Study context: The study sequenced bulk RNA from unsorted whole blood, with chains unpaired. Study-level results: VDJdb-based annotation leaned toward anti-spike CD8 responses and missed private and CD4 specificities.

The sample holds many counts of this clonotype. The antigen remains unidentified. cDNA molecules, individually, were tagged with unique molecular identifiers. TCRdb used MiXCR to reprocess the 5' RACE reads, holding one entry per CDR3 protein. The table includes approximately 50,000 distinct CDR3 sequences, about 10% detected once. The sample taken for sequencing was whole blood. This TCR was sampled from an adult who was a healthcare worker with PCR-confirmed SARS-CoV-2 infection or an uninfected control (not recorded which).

For the CDR3, the DNA is TGCGCCAGCAGCCAAGACGGTGGCGGGGTCCAGCATTTT. Protein sequence: CASSQDGGGVQHF. V is TRBV4-1 and J is TRBJ1-5, with D unclear. Per germline, CDR1 MGHRA and CDR2 YSYEKL. Deletions cut 0 bases from V and 12 bases from J, with 12 bases between. The CDR3 consists of 13 residues.